This TCR beta chain is drawn from a study of blood T cell repertoires in COVID-19. Across the study: The United States, Italy and Spain supplied acute and convalescent COVID-19 samples. PBMCs, B-cell-depleted T cells, or T cells provided the cDNA or gDNA that made up the material.

Trimming removed 4 bases from V and 0 bases from J; junction bases left unmatched: 10. From germline, CDR1 is SGHRS and CDR2 YFSETQ. The CDR3 covers 18 residues. In the authors' workflow: Cell counts per sample came from amplifying reference gene primers. Clones were read by immunoSEQ multiplex PCR, and TCRdb kept only the in-frame ones, dropping some. D and trimming were read from the DNA, whereas the V and J calls and clone size are those reported in that table. The sample has 150,000 to 200,000 clones, about 85% seen once. The chain joins TRBV5-1 to TRBJ1-3; 10 bases line up with TRBD1. The sample consisted of peripheral blood. The receptor was isolated from a woman aged 60-75 years with acute or convalescent COVID-19. The CDR3 nucleotides read TGCGCCAGCAGCCCGAGACCGGGACAGGGGTACTCTGGAAACACCATATATTTT. This encodes CASSPRPGQGYSGNTIYF.